The clone carrying this TCR beta chain came up many times. What it binds is not known. This record belongs to a study of T cells in Graves' hyperthyroidism and ophthalmopathy. Study-wide points: Separation of ophthalmopathy from stable hyperthyroidism was achieved by a 13 V-J model. Within blood appeared most thyroid clonotypes that had expanded above 0.001.

The CDR3 is 18 residues long. CDR1 is SGHRS and CDR2 is YFSETQ in the germline V gene. With V trimmed by 0 bases and J by 2 bases, 8 bases remained unmatched. Clinical symptoms, serum thyroxine, TRAb, thyroid ultrasound and orbital computed tomography informed diagnoses. Amplified regions were TCR beta CDR3 sequences from RNA transcripts. With the HTBI primer set, the TCR CDR3 went through a first round of RT-PCR. Each CDR3 protein is one row after TCRdb ran MiXCR on the multiplex PCR reads. The sample lists about 560,000 distinct CDR3 sequences, 16% occurring once. The material sequenced was blood. The sequence derives from a woman between 18 and 29 years old with Graves' hyperthyroidism. The V call is TRBV5-1, the J call TRBJ2-7; 13 bases match TRBD2. CDR3 nucleotides: TGCGCCAGCAGCTTGGGGACTAGCGGGAGAGGGTACCCCTACGAGCAGTACTTC. Residues: CASSLGTSGRGYPYEQYF. The full variable domain, its missing parts supplied by reference TRBV5-1 and TRBJ2-7, is KAGVTQTPRYLIKTRGQQVTLSCSPISGHRSVSWYQQTPGQGLQFLFEYFSETQRNKGNFPGRFSGRQFSNSRSEMNVSTLELGDSALYLCASSLGTSGRGYPYEQYFGPGTRLTVT.